This TCR beta chain was observed in a study of T cell responses to AZD1222 COVID-19 vaccine. Points from the study as a whole: Baseline seropositivity characterized only a handful of AZD1222 recipients. Breadth and depth of Spike-specific TCRs rose after two AZD1222 doses.

V dropped 5 bases and J dropped 4; count of bases not matched to a gene: 5. The CDR3 is 15 amino acids. The germline V gene encodes CDR1 SSHAT and CDR2 FNYEAQ (reference sequence). For this clone: Its antigen is not known.

Second-dose groups at about 4 or about 12 weeks were pooled. TCRdb's table, derived via immunoSEQ multiplex PCR, lists solely in-frame clones and lacks some. The sample lists more than 120,000 clones; approximately 89% were seen once. The rearrangement joins TRBV7-7 to TRBJ1-3; TRBD1 matches 10 bases. The sequenced sample was peripheral blood, obtained 28 days after the second AZD1222 dose. This receptor was taken from an adult who received the AZD1222 COVID-19 vaccine. The CDR3 DNA is TGTGCCAGCAGCCGGGACAGGGGAGGCGGAAACACCATATATTTT. This codes for CASSRDRGGGNTIYF.